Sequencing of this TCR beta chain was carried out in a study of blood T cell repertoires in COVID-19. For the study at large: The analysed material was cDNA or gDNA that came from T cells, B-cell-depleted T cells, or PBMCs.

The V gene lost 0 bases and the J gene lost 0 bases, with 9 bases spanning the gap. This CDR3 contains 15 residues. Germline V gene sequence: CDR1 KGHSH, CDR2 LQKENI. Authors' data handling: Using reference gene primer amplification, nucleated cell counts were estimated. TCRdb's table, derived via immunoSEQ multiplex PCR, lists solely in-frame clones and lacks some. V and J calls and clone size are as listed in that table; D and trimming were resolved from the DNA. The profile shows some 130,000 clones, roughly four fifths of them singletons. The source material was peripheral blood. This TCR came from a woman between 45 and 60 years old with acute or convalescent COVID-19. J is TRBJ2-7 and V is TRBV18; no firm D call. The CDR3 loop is CASSPPGRTSYEQYF. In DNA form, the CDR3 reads TGTGCCAGCTCACCACCGGGCAGAACCTCCTACGAGCAGTACTTC.